This T cell receptor beta chain was profiled in a study of OX40 agonist ivuxolimab in advanced cancers. Study summary: Partial responses were seen in three patients, one with hepatocellular carcinoma and two with cutaneous melanoma.

CDR1 SEHNR and CDR2 FQNEAQ come from the germline V gene (reference sequence). CDR3 length equals 15 residues. V shed 5 bases, J shed 7 bases, and the junction held 8 bases outside the gene matches. Here immunoSEQ multiplex PCR was the method, and the copy in TCRdb shows in-frame clones only, minus some. The table lists over 70,000 clones, about 87% of them singletons. The rearrangement uses TRBV7-9 and TRBJ2-1; 10 bases agree with TRBD2. The origin of this receptor is an adult with an advanced solid tumor such as melanoma, head and neck, liver or kidney cancer. Sequencing used CD4+ or CD8+ T cells sorted from blood, obtained in a trial of the OX40 agonist ivuxolimab. In DNA form, the CDR3 reads TGTGCCAGCAGCCGGAGCGGAGCGGGAGGGAATGAGCAGTTCTTC. It translates to CASSRSGAGGNEQFF.